This T cell receptor (beta chain) was found in a study of T cells in Graves' hyperthyroidism and ophthalmopathy. For the study at large: Staff took peripheral blood when the initial diagnosis was made, before any treatment began.

RNA transcripts provided the source from which TCR beta CDR3 regions were amplified. RT-PCR in the first round (using the HTBI primer set) targeted the TCR CDR3. TCRdb itself ran the multiplex PCR reads through MiXCR, one entry per CDR3 protein. This table has approximately 600,000 distinct CDR3 sequences, less than 25% appearing once. Duration under 3 months, a NOSPECS grade of at least 4, and a Clinical Activity Score of at least 3 characterized the ophthalmopathy patients. Thyroid ultrasound and orbital computed tomography, with clinical symptoms and serum thyroxine and TRAb, informed diagnoses. PBMCs were sourced from roughly 9.7 ml fresh peripheral blood. The CDR3 is 12 amino acids. The ends lost 8 bases at V and 10 bases at J; junction bases unmatched: 6. CDR1 and CDR2 (germline): GTSNPN, SVGIG (reference sequence). This clonotype showed up just a few times.

Sequencing used blood. The receptor was isolated from a man aged 25 to 40 with Graves' ophthalmopathy. The rearrangement joins TRBV30 to TRBJ1-5; TRBD1 agrees at 12 bases. For the CDR3, the DNA is TGTGCCGCCGGGACAGGGGGCCCCCCCCAGCATTTT. It yields the protein CAAGTGGPPQHF. Complete variable domain (other parts from reference TRBV30 and TRBJ1-5): SQTIHQWPATLVQPVGSPLSLECTVEGTSNPNLYWYRQAAGRGLQLLFYSVGIGQISSEVPQNLSASRPQDRQFILSSKKLLLSDSGFYLCAAGTGGPPQHFGDGTRLSIL.